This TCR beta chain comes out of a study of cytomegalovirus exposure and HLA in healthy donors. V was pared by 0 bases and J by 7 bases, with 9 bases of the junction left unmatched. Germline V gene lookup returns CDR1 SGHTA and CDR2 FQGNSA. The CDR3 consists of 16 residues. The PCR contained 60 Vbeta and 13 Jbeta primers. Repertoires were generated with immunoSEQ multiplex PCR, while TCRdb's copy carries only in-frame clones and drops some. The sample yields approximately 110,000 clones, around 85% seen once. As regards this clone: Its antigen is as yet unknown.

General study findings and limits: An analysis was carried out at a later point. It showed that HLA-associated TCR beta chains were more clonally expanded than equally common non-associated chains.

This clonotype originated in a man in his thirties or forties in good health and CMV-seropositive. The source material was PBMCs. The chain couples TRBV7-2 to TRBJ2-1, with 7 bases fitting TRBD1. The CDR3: CASSLAVKTGWNEQFF. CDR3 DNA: TGTGCCAGCAGCTTAGCCGTCAAGACAGGGTGGAATGAGCAGTTCTTC.